One sample yielded the 22 T cell receptor beta chains listed below, sequenced in a study of chemoradiotherapy in HPV16-positive cancers. Method: immunoSEQ multiplex PCR; TCRdb's copy keeps in-frame clones and lacks some. The table shows around 13,000 clones, with 60% to 80% occurring only once. The specimen was taken from a patient who underwent chemoradiotherapy. The receptors were gathered from a human donor with HPV-associated anogenital cancer.

V gene TRBV5-4 combines with J gene TRBJ2-1; maybe TRBD2 (6 bases). The CDR3 loop spans 14 amino acids. Germline V CDR1 and CDR2: SGHNT, YYREEE (reference sequence). V was cut by 5 bases and J by 0 bases, with 9 bases left in between. CDR3 nucleotide sequence: TGTGCCAGCAGGGGGGGTACCTCCTACAATGAGCAGTTCTTC. Residues: CASRGGTSYNEQFF.

The chain combines TRBV5-1 with TRBJ2-6, with D possibly TRBD1 on 6 matching bases. V lost 4 bases and J lost 2, with 10 bases in between. Germline-derived CDR1 and CDR2 are SGHRS and YFSETQ. The CDR3 extends over 15 amino acids. The CDR3 spells CASSRQETGANVLTF. CDR3 sequence (DNA): TGCGCCAGCAGCCGACAGGAGACTGGGGCCAACGTCCTGACTTTC.

The J gene is TRBJ2-1, the V gene TRBV7-8; possibly TRBD1 or TRBD2 for D (5 bases each). Trimming shortened V by 5 bases and J by 12 bases, and 26 bases separated the two germline ends. The CDR3 runs 16 residues. Germline CDR1 is SGHVS and CDR2 is FQNEAQ. The CDR3, as DNA: TGTGCCAGCAGCCTTTTTCCCAGTGGGGGTTTTCTACGGCAGTTCTTC. This encodes CASSLFPSGGFLRQFF.

The chain couples TRBV7-3 to TRBJ2-5, with TRBD1 matching 8 bases. The CDR3 length is 17 residues. V was clipped by 1 base and J by 5 bases; unmatched bases: 12. In germline, CDR1 is SGHTA, CDR2 FQGTGA. The chain's CDR3 is CASSLRGQGNKRETQYF. DNA for the CDR3: TGTGCCAGCAGCTTAAGAGGACAGGGTAATAAGCGGGAGACCCAGTACTTC.

J is TRBJ2-1 and V is TRBV7-6; a weak D match, TRBD1 (5 bases). Trimming cost V 0 bases and J 4 bases, with 10 bases left between them. The CDR3 runs to 15 residues. CDR1 and CDR2 from the germline V gene are SGHVS and FNYEAQ. CDR3 sequence reads: CASSLAFDSYNEQFF. The CDR3 DNA sequence: TGTGCCAGCAGCTTAGCCTTCGACAGTTACAATGAGCAGTTCTTC. The variable domain in full, with the rest retrieved from reference TRBV7-6 and TRBJ2-1, is GAGVSQSPRYKVTKRGQDVALRCDPISGHVSLYWYRQALGQGPEFLTYFNYEAQQDKSGLPNDRFSAERPEGSISTLTIQRTEQRDSAMYRCASSLAFDSYNEQFFGPGTRLTVL.

CDR3 sequence (DNA): TGTGCCAGCAGCTTGGGGGGTCACGGTGAGCAGTTCTTC. Its protein is CASSLGGHGEQFF. The chain is built from TRBV5-6 and TRBJ2-1; D is ambiguous. The CDR3 totals 13 residues. Trimming took 0 bases from V and 9 from J, leaving 10 bases between them. The V gene's germline CDR1 is SGHDT and CDR2 YYEEEE. Looking up the rest from reference TRBV5-6 and TRBJ2-1 gives the full variable domain: DAGVTQSPTHLIKTRGQQVTLRCSPKSGHDTVSWYQQALGQGPQFIFQYYEEEERQRGNFPDRFSGHQFPNYSSELNVNALLLGDSALYLCASSLGGHGEQFFGPGTRLTVL.

The gene calls are TRBV19 and TRBJ2-6; tentatively, D is TRBD1 (6 bases). The V end was cut by 4 bases, the J end by 0 bases, with 13 bases between. Germline V CDR1 and CDR2: LNHDA, SQIVND (reference sequence). This CDR3 region has 17 residues. The CDR3 DNA follows: TGTGCCAGTAGTAGGACAGTGCAGAGCTCTGGGGCCAACGTCCTGACTTTC. Translated, it gives CASSRTVQSSGANVLTF. The full variable domain, in which reference TRBV19 and TRBJ2-6 provide the parts outside the CDR3, is DGGITQSPKYLFRKEGQNVTLSCEQNLNHDAMYWYRQDPGQGLRLIYYSQIVNDFQKGDIAEGYSVSREKKESFPLTVTSAQKNPTAFYLCASSRTVQSSGANVLTFGAGSRLTVL.

The genes are TRBV4-3 and TRBJ2-7; 12 nucleotides line up with TRBD2. The CDR3 extends over 18 amino acids. J was trimmed by 0 bases and V by 1 base; bases with no gene match: 7. Germline values: CDR1 LGHNA, CDR2 YSLEER. The CDR3 coding sequence is TGCGCCAGCAGCCAAGGGACTCCTAGCGGGGGGGCCTCCTACGAGCAGTACTTC. It codes for CASSQGTPSGGASYEQYF.

This chain joins TRBV5-1 and TRBJ1-2; D possibly corresponds to TRBD1 (5 bases). The ends were cut back, 0 bases at V and 8 bases at J, with 17 bases in the middle. The CDR3 length is 15 residues. The germline V gene encodes CDR1 SGHRS and CDR2 YFSETQ. DNA of the CDR3: TGCGCCAGCAGCTTGGGCCGACGGGGCTCGACAGGCTACACCTTC. It encodes CASSLGRRGSTGYTF. The full variable domain, in which reference TRBV5-1 and TRBJ1-2 provide the parts outside the CDR3, is KAGVTQTPRYLIKTRGQQVTLSCSPISGHRSVSWYQQTPGQGLQFLFEYFSETQRNKGNFPGRFSGRQFSNSRSEMNVSTLELGDSALYLCASSLGRRGSTGYTFGSGTRLTVV.

This sequence joins TRBV19 and TRBJ1-1; unclear D gene. Looked up from germline, CDR1 is LNHDA and CDR2 is SQIVND (reference sequence). This CDR3 spans 13 amino acids. The V end lost 3 bases, the J end lost 5 bases, and 10 bases lay between the germline ends. The CDR3 here is CASSIEGRTEAFF. CDR3 in DNA: TGTGCCAGTAGTATCGAGGGTCGGACTGAAGCTTTCTTT.

The chain uses TRBV11-3 and TRBJ2-5, with D tentatively TRBD2 (5 bases). V was trimmed by 8 bases and J by 2 bases, leaving 9 bases between them. Germline assignment: CDR1 SGHNT and CDR2 YENEEA. CDR3 size: 12 residues. The CDR3 region is CASATTQETQYF. The CDR3, as DNA: TGTGCCAGCGCGACTACACAAGAGACCCAGTACTTC.

CDR3 residues: CAWTPTLGRGYYEQYF. The CDR3 nucleotides read TGTGCCTGGACCCCAACCCTGGGGAGGGGGTATTACGAGCAGTACTTC. The J gene is TRBJ2-7, the V gene TRBV30, with D possibly matching TRBD2 (7 bases). CDR3 length equals 16 residues. Trimming cost V 4 bases and J 4 bases, with 23 bases left between them. Germline V gives CDR1 GTSNPN, CDR2 SVGIG (reference sequence).

This sequence joins TRBV4-1 and TRBJ1-3, with D uncertain. Trimming left V 1 base short and J 0 bases short, with 4 bases between. This CDR3 region has 14 residues. In germline, CDR1 is MGHRA, CDR2 YSYEKL. This chain's CDR3 is CASSQANSGNTIYF. DNA for the CDR3: TGCGCCAGCAGCCAAGCTAACTCTGGAAACACCATATATTTT.

This rearrangement joins TRBV6-5 to TRBJ2-1; 9 nucleotides align to TRBD2. The junction had 5 bases not matched to a gene; V was cut back by 2 bases and J by 3 bases. The CDR3 has 16 amino acids. CDR1 and CDR2 from the germline V gene are MNHEY and SVGAGI. DNA of the CDR3: TGTGCCAGCAGTTACGAAGGGACTAGCCGCTACAATGAGCAGTTCTTC. Translation gives CASSYEGTSRYNEQFF.

J is TRBJ2-3 and V is TRBV7-3; 7 bases match TRBD2. The CDR3 length is 16 residues. The germline CDR1 and CDR2 sequences are SGHTA and FQGTGA. J gave up 0 bases and V 5 bases, and 8 bases lay outside the gene matches. The CDR3 is CASSLGGGGSTDTQYF. CDR3 coding DNA: TGTGCCAGCAGCCTAGGCGGCGGGGGAAGCACAGATACGCAGTATTTT.

As DNA, the CDR3 is TGTGCCAGCAGCGTAGAGAGCGGGGGTATATACAATGAGCAGTTCTTC. This sequence encodes CASSVESGGIYNEQFF. This sequence joins TRBV9 and TRBJ2-1; 8 positions agree with TRBD2. Trimming took 0 bases from V and 4 from J; bases not matched to a gene: 6. Germline assignment: CDR1 SGDLS and CDR2 YYNGEE. This CDR3 region has 16 residues.

V usage is TRBV9 and J usage is TRBJ2-7; no definite D call. V was clipped by 5 bases and J by 0 bases, with 12 bases between them. This CDR3 comprises 14 residues. Per germline, CDR1 SGDLS and CDR2 YYNGEE. The CDR3: CASRPNPTSYEQYF. CDR3 sequence (DNA): TGTGCCAGCAGACCTAACCCAACCTCCTACGAGCAGTACTTC.

V is TRBV5-1 and J is TRBJ1-5, with TRBD1 matching over 10 bases. The CDR3 runs 16 residues. V dropped 4 bases and J dropped 0; count of bases not matched to a gene: 4. The germline CDR1 and CDR2 sequences are SGHRS and YFSETQ. CDR3 residues: CASSPDRGDSNQPQHF. The DNA for the CDR3 is TGCGCCAGCAGCCCGGACAGGGGGGATAGCAATCAGCCCCAGCATTTT.

As to this clone: The sample has other DNA sequences that encode this CDR3 too. The chain has TRBV27 and TRBJ1-2; a possible D gene is TRBD1 (5 bases). Germline V gene data show CDR1 as MNHEY and CDR2 as SMNVEV (reference sequence). The CDR3 length is 14 residues. The V end lost 0 bases, the J end lost 0 bases, and 5 bases lay between the germline ends. For the CDR3, the DNA is TGTGCCAGCAGTTTATCCAGGGCTAACTATGGCTACACCTTC. It translates to CASSLSRANYGYTF.

The gene calls are TRBV29-1 and TRBJ1-2, with D possibly TRBD1 on 5 matching bases. This CDR3 is built from 16 residues. V lost 3 bases, J lost 4 bases, and 21 bases lay in between. Germline CDR1 is SQVTM and CDR2 is ANQGSEA. For the CDR3, the DNA is TGCAGCGTTGACCTTCGACCCCGGGACGCCATCTATGGCTACACCTTC. Encoded protein: CSVDLRPRDAIYGYTF. The variable domain in full, completed from reference TRBV29-1 and TRBJ1-2, reads SAVISQKPSRDICQRGTSLTIQCQVDSQVTMMFWYRQQPGQSLTLIATANQGSEATYESGFVIDKFPISRPNLTFSTLTVSNMSPEDSSIYLCSVDLRPRDAIYGYTFGSGTRLTVV.

This clone was recorded a few times. This chain uses TRBV7-2 with TRBJ2-2, with a possible D match to TRBD2 (5 bases). Germline V CDR1 and CDR2: SGHTA, FQGNSA. Trimming shortened V by 2 bases and J by 7 bases, and 8 bases separated the two germline ends. The CDR3 totals 13 residues. CDR3 nucleotides: TGTGCCAGCAGCTTAAGCGGCTACGGGGAGCTGTTTTTT. Residues: CASSLSGYGELFF.

In nucleotides, the CDR3 is TGTGCCAGCAGCTTAACGGTCGACAGGGACGAGCAGTACTTC. Its protein is CASSLTVDRDEQYF. The chain joins TRBV11-2 to TRBJ2-7; 7 nucleotides agree with TRBD1. The junction had 6 bases not matched to a gene; V was cut back by 2 bases and J by 5 bases. This CDR3 region has 14 residues. Looked up from germline, CDR1 is SGHAT and CDR2 is FQNNGV.